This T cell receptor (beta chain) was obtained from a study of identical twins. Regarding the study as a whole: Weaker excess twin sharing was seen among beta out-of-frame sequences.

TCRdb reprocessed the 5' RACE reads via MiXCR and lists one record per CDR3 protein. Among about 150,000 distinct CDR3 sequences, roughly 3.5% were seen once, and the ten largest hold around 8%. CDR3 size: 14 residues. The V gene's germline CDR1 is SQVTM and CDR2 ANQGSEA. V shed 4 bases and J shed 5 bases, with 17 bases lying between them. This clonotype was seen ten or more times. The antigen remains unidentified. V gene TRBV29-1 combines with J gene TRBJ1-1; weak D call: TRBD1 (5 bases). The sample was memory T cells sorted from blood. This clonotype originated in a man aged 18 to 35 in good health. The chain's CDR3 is CSVVIRAVRTEAFF. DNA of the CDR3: TGCAGCGTTGTCATCAGGGCGGTTCGGACTGAAGCTTTCTTT.